These 10 T cell receptor beta chains originate from one sample sequenced in a study of molecular identifiers for immune sequencing clone quantification. TCRdb itself ran the PCR reads through MiXCR, one entry per CDR3 protein. Of 60,000 to 70,000 distinct CDR3 sequences detected, 17% appear once; the ten largest clones hold roughly 1.5%. Material for sequencing was naive CD8+ T cells from blood, with Jurkat cell RNA spiked in. Subset indicated: FACS-sorted CD8+CD4-CCR7+CD45RA+ naive T cells. Receptor source: a human donor in good health. Some libraries in this study had Jurkat cell RNA spiked in.

This clonotype was counted between two and nine times. This chain links TRBV11-3 with TRBJ2-7; 11 nucleotides align to TRBD1. V lost 5 bases, J lost 4 bases, and 4 bases stayed unmatched. The CDR3 is 14 amino acids. The germline V gene has CDR1 SGHNT and CDR2 YENEEA. Here the CDR3 DNA reads TGTGCCAGCAGCCCGGGACAGGGGGAATACGAGCAGTACTTC. Its translation: CASSPGQGEYEQYF. The whole variable domain, remainder taken from reference TRBV11-3 and TRBJ2-7, is EAGVVQSPRYKIIEKKQPVAFWCNPISGHNTLYWYLQNLGQGPELLIRYENEEAVDDSQLPKDRFSAERLKGVDSTLKIQPAELGDSAVYLCASSPGQGEYEQYFGPGTRLTVT.

This clonotype was counted ten times or more. The rearrangement links TRBV4-1 to TRBJ2-1; 12 bases align to TRBD2. Germline-derived CDR1 and CDR2 are MGHRA and YSYEKL. V dropped 5 bases and J dropped 6; count of bases not matched to a gene: 5. This CDR3 has 15 amino acids. The CDR3 loop reads CASSLTSGSFNEQFF. The CDR3, as DNA: TGCGCCAGCAGCTTGACTAGCGGGAGTTTCAATGAGCAGTTCTTC.

There are a few counts of this clonotype. This may be a read error, as it is one base from a much larger clone. The chain carries TRBV29-1 and TRBJ1-2; D is unclear. V was trimmed by 4 bases and J by 7 bases, leaving 13 bases between them. The CDR3 runs 12 residues. Germline assignment: CDR1 SQVTM and CDR2 ANQGSEA. CDR3 bases: TGCAGCGTTGCTGAAGGGTTCGGTGGCTACACCTTC. This codes for CSVAEGFGGYTF.

This clonotype was counted between two and nine times. A much more abundant neighbour one base away suggests this may be a read error. J is TRBJ2-1 and V is TRBV6-5, with 10 bases that match TRBD2. CDR1 MNHEY and CDR2 SVGAGI come from the germline V gene. V gave up 7 bases and J gave up 5 bases; unmatched junction bases: 11. The CDR3 spans 16 residues. The CDR3 sequence: CASTPEAGGGHNEQFF. The CDR3 nucleotides read TGTGCCAGCACCCCCGAAGCGGGAGGGGGCCACAATGAGCAGTTCTTC.

This clonotype was counted many times. The genes are TRBV29-1 and TRBJ2-7; the D gene is possibly TRBD1 (6 bases). The ends were cut back, 7 bases at V and 6 bases at J, with 22 bases in the middle. The CDR3 has 14 amino acids. CDR1 SQVTM and CDR2 ANQGSEA come from the germline V gene. This CDR3 reads CSAQPEQGWSEQYF. As DNA, the CDR3 is TGCAGCGCCCAACCCGAACAGGGATGGTCCGAGCAGTACTTC.

This clonotype was seen ten or more times. The chain carries TRBV4-3 and TRBJ2-5, with 9 bases identical to TRBD1. This CDR3 is built from 15 residues. V gave up 5 bases and J gave up 2 bases; unmatched junction bases: 6. Germline V gene sequence: CDR1 LGHNA, CDR2 YSLEER. The CDR3 reads CASSEGQGSQETQYF. The CDR3, as DNA: TGCGCCAGCAGCGAAGGACAGGGGAGTCAAGAGACCCAGTACTTC.

This clonotype was seen many times. CDR3 loop: CASSPIGQGRSGAFF. The CDR3 DNA reads as TGTGCCAGCAGTCCCATCGGACAGGGACGCTCCGGAGCTTTCTTT. The genes are TRBV12-3 or TRBV12-4 and TRBJ1-1, with 8 bases lining up with TRBD1. J gave up 10 bases and V 5 bases, and 15 bases lay outside the gene matches. The CDR3 extends over 15 amino acids.

V gene TRBV27 combines with J gene TRBJ2-5; tentatively, D is TRBD1 or TRBD2 (5 bases each). The CDR3 loop spans 14 amino acids. Deletions cut 3 bases from V and 2 bases from J, with 10 bases between. Germline V gene data show CDR1 as MNHEY and CDR2 as SMNVEV (reference sequence). The CDR3 DNA sequence: TGTGCCAGCAGTTTTGGGACGGGACAAGAGACCCAGTACTTC. This encodes CASSFGTGQETQYF.

In the case of this clonotype: The conserved phenylalanine or tryptophan normally closing the CDR3 is absent here, so this likely arose from a read error. The V and J genes are TRBV4-3 and TRBJ1-1; no reliable D call. V was trimmed by 4 bases and J by 1 base, leaving 10 bases between them. Per germline, CDR1 LGHNA and CDR2 YSLEER. CDR3 length: 14 residues. The CDR3, as DNA: TGCGCCAGCAGCCGAGTAGAGGGGAACACTGAAGCTTTCGTT. Amino acid sequence: CASSRVEGNTEAFV.

The CDR3 protein is CASSFRGTTYEQYF. In nucleotides, the CDR3 is TGCGCCAGCAGCTTCAGGGGGACCACCTACGAGCAGTACTTC. The J gene is TRBJ2-7, the V gene TRBV5-1; TRBD1 agrees at 7 bases. Looked up from germline, CDR1 is SGHRS and CDR2 is YFSETQ. J was trimmed by 2 bases and V by 2 bases; bases with no gene match: 4. CDR3 length: 14 amino acids.